This T cell receptor (beta chain) was sequenced in a study of glioma-infiltrating T cells after dendritic cell vaccination. Stated time point: after dendritic cell vaccination, including at tumor progression/relapse. Fresh-frozen tumor tissue and more than two years of survival data were available for all. Blood PBMC samples: pre-vaccination, two weeks post third vaccination, and at tumor progression. Input was about 2 ug genomic DNA, or all available if less. Using immunoSEQ multiplex PCR, the repertoire was profiled, and TCRdb retains in-frame clones only, with some absent. The table records over 80,000 clones, roughly four fifths of them present only once. J lost 2 bases, V lost 1 base, and 10 bases had no gene match. The CDR3 loop spans 19 amino acids. Germline V CDR1 and CDR2: LGHNA, YNFKEQ.

The sequencing here drew on blood, taken after dendritic cell vaccination. This chain connects TRBV4-2 to TRBJ1-4, with TRBD1 matching over 10 bases. This receptor was identified in a human donor with glioblastoma. CDR3 coding DNA: TGTGCCAGCAGCCAAGCCGCGCCGGGACAGGGGTACACTAATGAAAAACTGTTTTTT. Amino acid sequence: CASSQAAPGQGYTNEKLFF.